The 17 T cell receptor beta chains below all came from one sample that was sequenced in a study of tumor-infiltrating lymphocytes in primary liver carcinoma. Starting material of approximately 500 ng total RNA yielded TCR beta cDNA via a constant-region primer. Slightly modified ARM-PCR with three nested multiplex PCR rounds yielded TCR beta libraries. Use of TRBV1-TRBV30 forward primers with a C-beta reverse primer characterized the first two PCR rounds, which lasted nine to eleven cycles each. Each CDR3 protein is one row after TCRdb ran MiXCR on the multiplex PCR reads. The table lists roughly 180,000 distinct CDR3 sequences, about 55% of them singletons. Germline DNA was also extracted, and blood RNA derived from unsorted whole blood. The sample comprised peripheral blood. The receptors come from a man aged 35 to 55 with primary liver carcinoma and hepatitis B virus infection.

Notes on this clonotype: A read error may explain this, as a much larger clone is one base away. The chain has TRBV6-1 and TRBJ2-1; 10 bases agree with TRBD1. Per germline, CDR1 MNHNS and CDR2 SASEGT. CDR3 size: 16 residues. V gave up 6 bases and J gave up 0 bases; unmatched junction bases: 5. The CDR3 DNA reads TGTGCCAGCAGAAGAGGGACAGGGGTCTCCTACAATGAGCAGTTCTTC. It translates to CASRRGTGVSYNEQFF.

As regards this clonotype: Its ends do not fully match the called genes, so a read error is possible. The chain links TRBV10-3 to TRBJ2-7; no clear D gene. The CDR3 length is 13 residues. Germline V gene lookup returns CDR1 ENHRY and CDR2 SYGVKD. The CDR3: CAISDSLVYGQYF. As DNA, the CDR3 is TGTGCCATCAGTGATAGTCTAGTTTACGGGCAGTACTTC.

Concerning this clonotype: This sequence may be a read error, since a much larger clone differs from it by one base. Here the CDR3 reads CASSSGQGAHNEQLF. CDR3 sequence (DNA): TGTGCCAGCAGCTCCGGACAGGGGGCCCACAATGAGCAGCTCTTC. The chain uses TRBV11-2 and TRBJ2-1; TRBD1 aligns across 11 bases. This CDR3 contains 15 residues. Germline V gives CDR1 SGHAT, CDR2 FQNNGV.

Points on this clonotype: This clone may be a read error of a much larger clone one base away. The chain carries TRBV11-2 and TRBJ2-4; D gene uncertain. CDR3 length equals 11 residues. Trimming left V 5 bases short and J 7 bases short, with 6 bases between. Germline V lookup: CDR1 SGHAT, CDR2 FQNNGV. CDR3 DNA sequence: TGTGCCAGCAGCCCTAATAACATTCAGTACTTC. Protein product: CASSPNNIQYF. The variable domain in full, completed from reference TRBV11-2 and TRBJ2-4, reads EAGVAQSPRYKIIEKRQSVAFWCNPISGHATLYWYQQILGQGPKLLIQFQNNGVVDDSQLPKDRFSAERLKGVDSTLKIQPAKLEDSAVYLCASSPNNIQYFGAGTRLSVL.

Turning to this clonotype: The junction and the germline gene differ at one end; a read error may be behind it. The CDR3 protein is CASSQHRGQPQHF. CDR3 DNA: TGCGCTAGCAGCCAACATCGAGGCCAGCCCCAGCATTTT. This sequence joins TRBV4-1 and TRBJ1-5; no definite D call. Germline V gene data show CDR1 as MGHRA and CDR2 as YSYEKL. This CDR3 contains 13 residues.

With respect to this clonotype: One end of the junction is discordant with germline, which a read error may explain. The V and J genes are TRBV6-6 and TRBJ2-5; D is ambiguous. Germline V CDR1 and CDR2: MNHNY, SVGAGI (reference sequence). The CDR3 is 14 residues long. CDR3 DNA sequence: TGTGCCAGCATCCGGACGGAAATCCAAGAGACCCAGTACTTT. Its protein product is CASIRTEIQETQYF.

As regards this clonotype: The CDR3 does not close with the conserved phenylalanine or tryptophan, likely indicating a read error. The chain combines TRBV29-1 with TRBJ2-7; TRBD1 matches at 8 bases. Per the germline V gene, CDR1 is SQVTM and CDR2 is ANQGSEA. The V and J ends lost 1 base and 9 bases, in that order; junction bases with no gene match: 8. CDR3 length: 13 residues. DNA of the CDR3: TGCAGCGTTGAAGGGACAGGGAACGCAGGGCAGTACTTA. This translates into CSVEGTGNAGQYL.

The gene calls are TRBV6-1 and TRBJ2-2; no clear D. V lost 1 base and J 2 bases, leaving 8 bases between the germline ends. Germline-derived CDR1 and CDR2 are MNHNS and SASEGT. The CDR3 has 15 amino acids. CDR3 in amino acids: CASSEVGRNTGELFF. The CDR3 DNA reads TGTGCCAGCAGTGAAGTAGGCAGAAACACCGGGGAGCTGTTTTTT.

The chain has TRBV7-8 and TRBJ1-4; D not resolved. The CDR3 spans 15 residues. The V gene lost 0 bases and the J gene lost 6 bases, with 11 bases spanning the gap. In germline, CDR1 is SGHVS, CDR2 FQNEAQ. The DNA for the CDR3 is TGTGCCAGCAGCTTAGCGGTGCGAGGGTATGAAAAACTGTTTTTT. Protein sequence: CASSLAVRGYEKLFF.

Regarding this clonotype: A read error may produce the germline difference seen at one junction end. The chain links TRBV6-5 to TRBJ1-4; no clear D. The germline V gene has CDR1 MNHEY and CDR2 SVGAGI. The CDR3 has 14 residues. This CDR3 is CTSSPGIVDEKLFF. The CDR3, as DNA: TGTACCAGCAGTCCCGGGATCGTGGATGAAAAACTGTTTTTT.

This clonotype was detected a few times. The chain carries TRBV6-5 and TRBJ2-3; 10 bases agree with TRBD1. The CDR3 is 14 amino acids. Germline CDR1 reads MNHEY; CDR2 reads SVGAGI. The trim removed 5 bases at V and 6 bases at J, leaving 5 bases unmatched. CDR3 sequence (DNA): TGTGCCAGCAGTCATCGGGACAGGGGTGATACGCAGTATTTT. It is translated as CASSHRDRGDTQYF.

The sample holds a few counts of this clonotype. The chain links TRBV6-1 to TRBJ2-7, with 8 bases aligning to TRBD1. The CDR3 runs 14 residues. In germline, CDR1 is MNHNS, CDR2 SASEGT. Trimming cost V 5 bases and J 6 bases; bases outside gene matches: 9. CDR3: CASSLQGEIGEQYF. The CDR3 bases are TGTGCCAGCAGTCTACAGGGGGAAATAGGCGAGCAGTACTTC.

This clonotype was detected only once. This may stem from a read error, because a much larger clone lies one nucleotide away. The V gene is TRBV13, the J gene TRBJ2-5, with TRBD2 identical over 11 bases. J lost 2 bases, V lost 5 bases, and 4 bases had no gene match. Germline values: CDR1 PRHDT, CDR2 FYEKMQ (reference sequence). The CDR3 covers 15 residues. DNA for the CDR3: TGTGCCAGCAGCCTGACTAGCGGGGAACAAGAGACCCAGTACTTC. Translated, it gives CASSLTSGEQETQYF.

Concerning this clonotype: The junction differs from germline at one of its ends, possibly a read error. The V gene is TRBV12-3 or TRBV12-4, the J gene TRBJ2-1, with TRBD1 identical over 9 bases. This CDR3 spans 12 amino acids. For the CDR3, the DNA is TGTGCCAGCAGTCAAAATACAGGGGGCGCTTCCTTC. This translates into CASSQNTGGASF.

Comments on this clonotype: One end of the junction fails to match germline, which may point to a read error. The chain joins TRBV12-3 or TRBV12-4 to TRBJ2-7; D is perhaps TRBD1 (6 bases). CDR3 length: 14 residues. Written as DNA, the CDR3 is TGTGCCAGAAGTTTTGGGGGCCTATCCTACGAGCAGTACTTC. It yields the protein CARSFGGLSYEQYF.

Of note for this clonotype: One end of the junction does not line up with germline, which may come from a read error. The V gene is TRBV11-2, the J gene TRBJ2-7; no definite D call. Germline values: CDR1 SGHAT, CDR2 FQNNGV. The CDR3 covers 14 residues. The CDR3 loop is CTSSLLGGSYEQYF. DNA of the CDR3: TGTACCAGCAGCTTACTTGGCGGCTCCTACGAGCAGTACTTC. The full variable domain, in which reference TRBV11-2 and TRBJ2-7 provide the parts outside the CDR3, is EAGVAQSPRYKIIEKRQSVAFWCNPISGHATLYWYQQILGQGPKLLIQFQNNGVVDDSQLPKDRFSAERLKGVDSTLKIQPAKLEDSAVYLCTSSLLGGSYEQYFGPGTRLTVT.

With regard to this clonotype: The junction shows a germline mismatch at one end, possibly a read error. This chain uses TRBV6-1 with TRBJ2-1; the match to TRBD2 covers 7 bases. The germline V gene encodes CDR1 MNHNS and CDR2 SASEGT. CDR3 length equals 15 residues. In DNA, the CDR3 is TGTGCCACACACCCCTGGCGGGAGTATTTCGATGAGCAGCTCTTC. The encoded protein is CATHPWREYFDEQLF.